This entry concerns a single TCR beta chain. It lacks a known antigen. Base qualities are not at hand, and no much larger clone is one base apart. In Seattle, one collaborating source enrolled patients while the infection was active and tracked those patients longitudinally over the course of disease. Each collaborating institution followed its own protocols to collect whole blood in K2EDTA tubes. For TCRbeta analysis, collaborators shipped samples as frozen whole blood, isolated PBMCs, or DNA extracted from either of those sample types. The immunoSEQ Assay, a bias-controlled multiplex PCR, was used to amplify TCRbeta CDR3 regions from genomic DNA. Per the authors' processing: The number of nucleated cells in each sample was estimated from the amplification of reference gene primers within the assay. To quantify the absolute abundance of each unique TCRbeta CDR3 rearrangement, sequence reads were collapsed and filtered. For each sample, productive Simpson clonality was calculated as the square root of Simpson's diversity index over productive rearrangements. TCRdb retrieved this table from immuneACCESS and kept in-frame rearrangements only. Not all clones are present; in checked studies, unresolved V genes account for under half, and no reason is known for the remainder. V and J calls and clone size are given by that table; D and trimming were obtained from the DNA. This sample holds roughly 260,000 clones; 80% to 95% were observed only once. The ten largest clones add up to about 2.5% of the sample.

This entry is derived from a study of blood T cell repertoires in COVID-19 (TCRdb year 2020). Regarding the research as a whole: Samples from collaborators originated in the United States, Italy and Spain and spanned both the acute and convalescent phases of COVID-19. The material from the prospective study consisted of cDNA or gDNA derived from T cells, B-cell-depleted T cells, or PBMCs. The dataset comprised deeply sampled blood TCRbeta repertoires from subjects exposed to, actively infected with, or recovered from COVID-19. The repertoires were released in a freely available public database intended as a resource for research on the immune response to SARS-CoV-2. The samples were drawn from the first 160 participants of the ongoing ImmuneRACE study and from under 1,500 subjects provided by 6 global collaborators. Nearly every sample came with metadata listing a de-identified subject ID, COVID-19 status, age in years and sex. Where available, HLA class I and class II types were taken from metadata supplied by the sample provider and were not determined by assay-based typing. The paper's findings and limits, for the study overall: The quantity of clinical and demographic metadata differed by source and by participant and was supplied without curation.

The CDR3 sequence holds 12 residues, the cysteine and phenylalanine included. CDR3 DNA is the only sequence kept; it has 36 bases, read in frame from the first base. Between the V and J ends, shortened by 4 bases and 6 bases respectively, the junction contains 8 bases. Per the germline V gene, SGHDT is the CDR1 and YYEEEE is the CDR2. The clonotype originates from a person between 18 and 30 years old with COVID-19, enrolled during active disease. Material for sequencing was peripheral blood. Recombination connected TRBV5-6 to TRBJ1-5; perhaps TRBD1 is the D gene, with 5 bases matching. CDR3 loop: CASSQGGQPQHF. The nucleotide sequence is given as TGTGCCAGCAGCCAGGGTGGTCAGCCCCAGCATTTT.